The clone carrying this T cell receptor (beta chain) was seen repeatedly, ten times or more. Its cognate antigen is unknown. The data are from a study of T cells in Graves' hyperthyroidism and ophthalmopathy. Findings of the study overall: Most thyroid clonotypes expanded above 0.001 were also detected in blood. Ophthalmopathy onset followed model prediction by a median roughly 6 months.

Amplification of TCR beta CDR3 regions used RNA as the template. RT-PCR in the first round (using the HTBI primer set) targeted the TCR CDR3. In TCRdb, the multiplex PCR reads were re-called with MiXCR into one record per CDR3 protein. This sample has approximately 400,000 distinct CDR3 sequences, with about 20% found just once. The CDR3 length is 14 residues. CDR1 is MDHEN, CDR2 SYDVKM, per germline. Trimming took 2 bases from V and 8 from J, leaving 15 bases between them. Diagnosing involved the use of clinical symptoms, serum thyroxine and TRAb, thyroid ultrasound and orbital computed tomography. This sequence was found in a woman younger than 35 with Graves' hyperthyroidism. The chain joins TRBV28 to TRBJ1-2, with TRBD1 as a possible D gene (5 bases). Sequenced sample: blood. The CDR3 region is CASSLGGGLEGYTF. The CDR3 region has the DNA TGTGCCAGCAGTTTAGGGGGGGGTTTAGAGGGCTACACCTTC.